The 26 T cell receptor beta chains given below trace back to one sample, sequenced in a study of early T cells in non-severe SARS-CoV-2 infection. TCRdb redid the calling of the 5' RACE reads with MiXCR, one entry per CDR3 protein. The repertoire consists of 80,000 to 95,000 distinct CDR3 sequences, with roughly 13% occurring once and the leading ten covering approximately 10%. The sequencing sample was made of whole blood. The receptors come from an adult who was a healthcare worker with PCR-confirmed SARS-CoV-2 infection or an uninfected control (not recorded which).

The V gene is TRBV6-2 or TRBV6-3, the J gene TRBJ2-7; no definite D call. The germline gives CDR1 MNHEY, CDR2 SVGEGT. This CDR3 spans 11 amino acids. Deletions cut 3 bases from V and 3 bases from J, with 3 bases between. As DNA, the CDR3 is TGTGCCAGCAGTTATAACTACGAGCAGTACTTC. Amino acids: CASSYNYEQYF.

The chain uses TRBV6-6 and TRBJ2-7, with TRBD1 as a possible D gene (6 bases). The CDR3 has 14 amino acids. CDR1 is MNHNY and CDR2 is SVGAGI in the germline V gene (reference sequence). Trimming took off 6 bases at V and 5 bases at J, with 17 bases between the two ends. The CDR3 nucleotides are TGTGCCAGCAGCCGGACAGAGGGGACCAACGAGCAGTACTTC. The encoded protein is CASSRTEGTNEQYF.

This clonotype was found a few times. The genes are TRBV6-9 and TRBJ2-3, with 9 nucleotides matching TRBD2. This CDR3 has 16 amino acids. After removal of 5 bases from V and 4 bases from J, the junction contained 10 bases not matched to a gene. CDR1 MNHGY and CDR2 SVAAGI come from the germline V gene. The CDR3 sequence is CASSPRLAGRADTQYF. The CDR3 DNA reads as TGTGCCAGCAGTCCGCGGCTAGCGGGACGGGCAGATACGCAGTATTTT.

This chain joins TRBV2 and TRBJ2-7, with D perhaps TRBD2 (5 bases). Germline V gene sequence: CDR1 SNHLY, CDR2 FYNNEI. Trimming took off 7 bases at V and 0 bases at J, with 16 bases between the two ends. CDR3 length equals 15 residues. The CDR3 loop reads CASKGPEGSSYEQYF. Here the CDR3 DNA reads TGTGCCAGCAAGGGCCCTGAGGGTAGCTCCTACGAGCAGTACTTC.

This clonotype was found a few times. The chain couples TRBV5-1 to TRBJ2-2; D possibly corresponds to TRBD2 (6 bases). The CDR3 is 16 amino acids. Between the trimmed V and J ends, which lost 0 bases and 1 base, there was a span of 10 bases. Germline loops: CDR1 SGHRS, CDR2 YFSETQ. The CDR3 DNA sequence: TGCGCCAGCAGCTTGGAGGGAGGACAGAACACCGGGGAGCTGTTTTTT. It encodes CASSLEGGQNTGELFF.

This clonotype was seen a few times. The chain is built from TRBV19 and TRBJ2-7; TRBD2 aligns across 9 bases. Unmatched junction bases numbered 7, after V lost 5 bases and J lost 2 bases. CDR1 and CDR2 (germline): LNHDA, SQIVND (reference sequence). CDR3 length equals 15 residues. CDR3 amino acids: CASSPGASGAYEQYF. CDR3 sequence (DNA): TGTGCCAGTAGTCCCGGCGCTAGCGGGGCCTACGAGCAGTACTTC.

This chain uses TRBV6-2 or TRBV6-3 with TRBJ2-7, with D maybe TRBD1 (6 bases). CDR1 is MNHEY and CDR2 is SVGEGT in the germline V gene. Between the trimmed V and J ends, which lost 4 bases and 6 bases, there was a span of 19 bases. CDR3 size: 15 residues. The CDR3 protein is CASSSPTGPGSEQYF. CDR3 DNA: TGTGCCAGCAGTTCCCCGACAGGCCCCGGCTCCGAGCAGTACTTC.

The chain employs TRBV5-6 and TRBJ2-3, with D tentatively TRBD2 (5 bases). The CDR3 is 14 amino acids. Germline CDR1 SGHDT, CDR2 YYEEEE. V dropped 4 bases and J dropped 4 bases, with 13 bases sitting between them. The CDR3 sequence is CASSLPGRADTQYF. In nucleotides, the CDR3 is TGTGCCAGCAGCCTACCGGGGAGAGCAGATACGCAGTATTTT. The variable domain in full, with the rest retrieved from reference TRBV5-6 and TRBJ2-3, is DAGVTQSPTHLIKTRGQQVTLRCSPKSGHDTVSWYQQALGQGPQFIFQYYEEEERQRGNFPDRFSGHQFPNYSSELNVNALLLGDSALYLCASSLPGRADTQYFGPGTRLTVL.

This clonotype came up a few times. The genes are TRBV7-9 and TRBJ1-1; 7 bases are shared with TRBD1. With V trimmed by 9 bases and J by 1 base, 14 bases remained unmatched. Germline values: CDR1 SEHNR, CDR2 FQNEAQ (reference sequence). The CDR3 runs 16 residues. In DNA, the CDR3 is TGTGCCAGTTTGGGGACAGAACTTGAACCGAACACTGAAGCTTTCTTT. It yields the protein CASLGTELEPNTEAFF.

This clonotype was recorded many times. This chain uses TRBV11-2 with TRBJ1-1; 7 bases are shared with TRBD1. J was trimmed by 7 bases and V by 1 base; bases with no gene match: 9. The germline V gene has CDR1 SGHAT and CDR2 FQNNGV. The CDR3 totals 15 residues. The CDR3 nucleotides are TGTGCCAGCAGCTTAGCCGACAGGGTAATTGTTGAAGCTTTCTTT. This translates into CASSLADRVIVEAFF.

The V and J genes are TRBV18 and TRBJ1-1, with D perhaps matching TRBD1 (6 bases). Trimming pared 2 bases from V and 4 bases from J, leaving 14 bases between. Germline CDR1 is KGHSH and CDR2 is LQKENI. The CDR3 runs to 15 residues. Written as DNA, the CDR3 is TGTGCCAGCTCACCAGAACACCAGGGGCTCACTGAAGCTTTCTTT. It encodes CASSPEHQGLTEAFF.

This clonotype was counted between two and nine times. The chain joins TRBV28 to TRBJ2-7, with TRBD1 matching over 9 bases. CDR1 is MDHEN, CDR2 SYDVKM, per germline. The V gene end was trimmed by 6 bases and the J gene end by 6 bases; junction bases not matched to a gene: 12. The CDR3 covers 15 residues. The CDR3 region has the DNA TGTGCCAGCAGATTCTCCGGGACAGGGTTGACCGAGCAGTACTTC. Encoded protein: CASRFSGTGLTEQYF.

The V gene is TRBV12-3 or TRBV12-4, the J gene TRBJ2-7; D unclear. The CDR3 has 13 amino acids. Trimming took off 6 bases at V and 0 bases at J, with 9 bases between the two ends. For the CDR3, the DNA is TGTGCCAGCAGAAGTGGCGGCTCCTACGAGCAGTACTTC. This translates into CASRSGGSYEQYF.

The CDR3 spells CASSPQLSETQYF. CDR3 nucleotides: TGTGCCAGCTCACCACAATTATCAGAGACCCAGTACTTC. This chain connects TRBV18 to TRBJ2-5; D is undetermined. This CDR3 is built from 13 residues. Germline-derived CDR1 and CDR2 are KGHSH and LQKENI. The V gene lost 1 base and the J gene lost 4 bases, with 7 bases spanning the gap.

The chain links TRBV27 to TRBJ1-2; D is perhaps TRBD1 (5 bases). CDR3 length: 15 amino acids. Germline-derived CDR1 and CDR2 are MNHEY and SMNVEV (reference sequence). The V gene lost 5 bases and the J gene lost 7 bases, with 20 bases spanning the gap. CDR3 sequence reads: CASSPLGRDLRGYTF. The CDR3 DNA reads TGTGCCAGCAGTCCCTTAGGGCGGGACTTACGTGGCTACACCTTC.

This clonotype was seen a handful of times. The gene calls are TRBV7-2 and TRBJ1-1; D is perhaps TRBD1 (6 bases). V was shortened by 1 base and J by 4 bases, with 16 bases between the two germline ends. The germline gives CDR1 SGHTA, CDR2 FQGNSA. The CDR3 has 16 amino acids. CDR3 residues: CASSLDPFSRGTEAFF. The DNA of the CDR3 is TGTGCCAGCAGCTTAGATCCGTTCTCCAGGGGCACTGAAGCTTTCTTT.

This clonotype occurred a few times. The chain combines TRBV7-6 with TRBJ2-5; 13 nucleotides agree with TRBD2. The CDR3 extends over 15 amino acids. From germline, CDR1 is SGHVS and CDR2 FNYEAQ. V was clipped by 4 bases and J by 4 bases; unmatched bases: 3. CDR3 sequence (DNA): TGTGCCAGCAGCTCAGGACTAGCGGGGGCAGAGACCCAGTACTTC. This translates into CASSSGLAGAETQYF.

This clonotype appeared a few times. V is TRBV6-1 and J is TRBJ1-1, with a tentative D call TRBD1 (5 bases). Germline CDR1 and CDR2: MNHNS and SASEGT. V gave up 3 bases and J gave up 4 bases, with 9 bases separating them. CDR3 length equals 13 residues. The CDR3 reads CASSDGGVTEAFF. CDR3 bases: TGTGCCAGCAGTGACGGGGGTGTCACTGAAGCTTTCTTT.

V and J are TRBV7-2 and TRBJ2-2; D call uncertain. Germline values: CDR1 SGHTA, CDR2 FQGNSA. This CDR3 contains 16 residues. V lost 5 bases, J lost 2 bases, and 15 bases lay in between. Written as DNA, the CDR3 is TGTGCCAGCAGCCAAATCTCTGGCCTAAACACCGGGGAGCTGTTTTTT. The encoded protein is CASSQISGLNTGELFF.

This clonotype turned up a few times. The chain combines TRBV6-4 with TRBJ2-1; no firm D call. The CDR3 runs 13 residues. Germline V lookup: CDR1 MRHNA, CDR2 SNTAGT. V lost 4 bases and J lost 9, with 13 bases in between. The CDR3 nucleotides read TGTGCCAGCAGTGCTGGTCGTTTCGGTGAGCAGTTCTTC. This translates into CASSAGRFGEQFF.

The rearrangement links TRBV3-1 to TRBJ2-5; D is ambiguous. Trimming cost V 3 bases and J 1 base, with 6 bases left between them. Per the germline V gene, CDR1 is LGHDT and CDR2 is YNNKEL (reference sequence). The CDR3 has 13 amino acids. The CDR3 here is CASSQGSQETQYF. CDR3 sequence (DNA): TGTGCCAGCAGCCAGGGAAGCCAAGAGACCCAGTACTTC.

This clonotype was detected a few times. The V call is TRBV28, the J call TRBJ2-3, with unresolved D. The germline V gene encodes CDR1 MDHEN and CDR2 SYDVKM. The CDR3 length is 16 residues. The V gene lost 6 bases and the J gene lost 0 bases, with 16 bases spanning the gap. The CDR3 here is CASSPFTRASTDTQYF. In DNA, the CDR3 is TGTGCCAGCAGCCCATTTACTCGGGCTAGCACAGATACGCAGTATTTT.

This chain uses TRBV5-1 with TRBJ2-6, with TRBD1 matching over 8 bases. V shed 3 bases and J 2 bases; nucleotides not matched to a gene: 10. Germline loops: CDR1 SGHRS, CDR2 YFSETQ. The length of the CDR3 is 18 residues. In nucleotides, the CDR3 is TGCGCCAGCAGCTCCGGACAGGGCTTTTCGACTGGGGCCAACGTCCTGACTTTC. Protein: CASSSGQGFSTGANVLTF.

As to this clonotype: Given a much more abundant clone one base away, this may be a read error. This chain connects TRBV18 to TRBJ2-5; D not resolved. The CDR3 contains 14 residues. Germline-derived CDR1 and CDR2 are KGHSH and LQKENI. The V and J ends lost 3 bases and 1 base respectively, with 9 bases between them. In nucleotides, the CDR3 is TGTGCCAGCTCACCCGGCGAGAGCCAAGAGACCCAGTACTTC. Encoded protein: CASSPGESQETQYF.

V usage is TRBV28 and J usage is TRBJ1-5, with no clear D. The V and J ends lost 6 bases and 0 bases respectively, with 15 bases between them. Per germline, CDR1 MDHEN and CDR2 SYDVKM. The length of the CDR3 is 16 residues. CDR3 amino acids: CASSQALGHSNQPQHF. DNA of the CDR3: TGTGCCAGCAGCCAAGCTCTAGGGCATAGCAATCAGCCCCAGCATTTT.

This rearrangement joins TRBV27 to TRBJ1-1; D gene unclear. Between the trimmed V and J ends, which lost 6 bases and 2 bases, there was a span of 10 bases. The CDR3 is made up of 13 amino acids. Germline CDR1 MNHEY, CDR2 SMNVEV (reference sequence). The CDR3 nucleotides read TGTGCCAGCAGGTGGGGAGGAAACACTGAAGCTTTCTTT. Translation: CASRWGGNTEAFF.